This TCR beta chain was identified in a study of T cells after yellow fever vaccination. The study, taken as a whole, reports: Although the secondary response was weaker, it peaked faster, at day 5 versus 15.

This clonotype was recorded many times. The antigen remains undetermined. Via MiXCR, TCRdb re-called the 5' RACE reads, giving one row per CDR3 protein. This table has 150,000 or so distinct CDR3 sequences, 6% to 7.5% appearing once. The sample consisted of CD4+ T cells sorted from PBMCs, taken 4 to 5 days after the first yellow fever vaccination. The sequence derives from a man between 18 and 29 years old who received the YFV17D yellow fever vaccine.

CDR3 amino acids: CATHRPSYEQYF. The CDR3 DNA reads as TGTGCCACCCACAGGCCCTCCTACGAGCAGTACTTC. This chain links TRBV15 with TRBJ2-7; D might be TRBD1 (5 bases). The germline V and J ends were trimmed by 8 bases and 0 bases, with 8 bases remaining between them. CDR1 LNHNV and CDR2 YYDKDF come from the germline V gene (reference sequence). The CDR3 totals 12 residues. Combining the CDR3 with reference TRBV15 and TRBJ2-7 gives the whole variable domain DAMVIQNPRYQVTQFGKPVTLSCSQTLNHNVMYWYQQKSSQAPKLLFHYYDKDFNNEADTPDNFQSRRPNTSFCFLDIRSPGLGDTAMYLCATHRPSYEQYFGPGTRLTVT.